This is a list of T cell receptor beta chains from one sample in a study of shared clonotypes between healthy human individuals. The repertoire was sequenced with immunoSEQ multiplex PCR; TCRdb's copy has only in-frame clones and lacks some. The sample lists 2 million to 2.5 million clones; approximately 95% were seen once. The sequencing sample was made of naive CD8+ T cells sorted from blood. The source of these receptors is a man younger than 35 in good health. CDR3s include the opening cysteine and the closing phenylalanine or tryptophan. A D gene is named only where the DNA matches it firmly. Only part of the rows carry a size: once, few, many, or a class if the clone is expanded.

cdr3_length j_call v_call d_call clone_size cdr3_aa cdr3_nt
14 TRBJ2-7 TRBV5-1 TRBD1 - CASKTGQGWYEQYF TGCGCCAGCAAGACCGGACAGGGTTGGTACGAGCAGTACTTC
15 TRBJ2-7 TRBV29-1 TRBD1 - CSVEDGYRGTDEQYF TGCAGCGTTGAAGATGGATACAGGGGCACCGACGAGCAGTACTTC
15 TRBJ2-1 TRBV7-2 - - CASSFAGNSYNEQFF TGTGCCAGCAGCTTTGCCGGGAATTCCTACAATGAGCAGTTCTTC
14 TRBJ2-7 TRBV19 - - CASSPAGMGYEQYF TGTGCCAGTAGTCCAGCAGGGATGGGCTACGAGCAGTACTTC
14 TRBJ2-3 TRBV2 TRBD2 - CASSPRLAVDTQYF TGTGCCAGCAGTCCCAGACTAGCGGTGGATACGCAGTATTTT
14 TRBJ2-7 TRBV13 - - CASSTRDQAYEQYF TGTGCCAGCAGCACCCGGGACCAGGCCTACGAGCAGTACTTC
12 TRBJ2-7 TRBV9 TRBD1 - CASSVTGGAQYF TGTGCCAGCAGCGTCACAGGGGGCGCCCAGTACTTC
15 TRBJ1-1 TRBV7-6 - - CASSAGLAYGTEAFF TGTGCCAGCAGCGCAGGGCTTGCCTATGGTACTGAAGCTTTCTTT
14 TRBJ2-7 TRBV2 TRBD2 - CASSREAKTYEQYF TGTGCCAGCAGTCGGGAGGCCAAAACCTACGAGCAGTACTTC
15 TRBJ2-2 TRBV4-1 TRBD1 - CASSLAGTGFGELFF TGCGCCAGCAGCCTAGCCGGGACAGGGTTCGGGGAGCTGTTTTTT
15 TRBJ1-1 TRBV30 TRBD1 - CAWSVEGARFTEAFF TGTGCCTGGAGTGTAGAGGGGGCGCGTTTCACTGAAGCTTTCTTT
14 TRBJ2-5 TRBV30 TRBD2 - CAWTTGLAGETQYF TGTGCCTGGACCACCGGACTAGCCGGTGAGACCCAGTACTTC
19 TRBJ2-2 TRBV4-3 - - CASSQDHGFLLGNTGELFF TGCGCCAGCAGCCAAGATCACGGGTTCCTCCTCGGGAACACCGGGGAGCTGTTTTTT
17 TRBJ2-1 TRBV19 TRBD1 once CASTPFSGQGAYNEQFF TGTGCCAGTACTCCTTTCTCCGGACAGGGGGCTTACAATGAGCAGTTCTTC
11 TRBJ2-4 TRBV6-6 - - CASTEADIQYF TGTGCCAGCACAGAGGCGGACATTCAGTACTTC
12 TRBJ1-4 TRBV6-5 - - CASSYDGEKLFF TGTGCCAGCAGTTACGACGGTGAAAAACTGTTTTTT
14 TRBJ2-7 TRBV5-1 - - CASSLSKGFYEQYF TGCGCCAGCAGCTTGTCTAAGGGTTTCTACGAGCAGTACTTC
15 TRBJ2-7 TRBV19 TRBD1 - CASSIPGQGIYEQYF TGTGCCAGTAGTATTCCCGGACAGGGAATTTACGAGCAGTACTTC
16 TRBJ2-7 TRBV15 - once CATSRDLTGGVYEQYF TGTGCCACCAGCAGAGATCTGACGGGGGGCGTTTACGAGCAGTACTTC
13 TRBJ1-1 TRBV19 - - CASSPTAGSEAFF TGTGCCAGTAGTCCAACAGCGGGCTCTGAAGCTTTCTTT
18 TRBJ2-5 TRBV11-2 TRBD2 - CASSRLTSGREIGETQYF TGTGCCAGCAGCCGCCTAACTAGCGGGAGAGAGATAGGCGAGACCCAGTACTTC
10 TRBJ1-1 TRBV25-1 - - CASGGAEAFF TGTGCCAGCGGGGGCGCTGAAGCTTTCTTT
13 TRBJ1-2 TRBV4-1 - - CASSQENGGGYTF TGCGCCAGCAGCCAAGAAAATGGGGGTGGCTACACCTTC
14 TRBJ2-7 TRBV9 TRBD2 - CASSMGLAAYEQYF TGTGCCAGCAGCATGGGACTAGCGGCCTACGAGCAGTACTTC
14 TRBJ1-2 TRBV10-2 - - CASSDDAGNYGYTF TGCGCCAGCAGTGATGACGCCGGAAACTATGGCTACACCTTC
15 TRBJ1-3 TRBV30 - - CAWSAGASSGNTIYF TGTGCCTGGAGTGCCGGGGCTTCTAGTGGAAACACCATATATTTT
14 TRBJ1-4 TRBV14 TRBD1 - CASSLQDRNEKLFF TGTGCCAGCAGCCTCCAGGACAGGAATGAAAAACTGTTTTTT
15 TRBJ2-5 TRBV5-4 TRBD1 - CASSSRQGGRETQYF TGTGCCAGCAGCTCAAGACAGGGTGGGAGAGAGACCCAGTACTTC
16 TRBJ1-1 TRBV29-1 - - CSVELNAWGPNTEAFF TGCAGCGTTGAGCTAAACGCTTGGGGCCCGAACACTGAAGCTTTCTTT
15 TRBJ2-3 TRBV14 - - CASSLIPGSSDTQYF TGTGCCAGCAGTCTAATTCCCGGGAGTTCAGATACGCAGTATTTT
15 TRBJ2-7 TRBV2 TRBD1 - CASTETGTGNYEQYF TGTGCCAGCACTGAAACCGGGACAGGGAATTACGAGCAGTACTTC
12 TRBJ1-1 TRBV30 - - CAWIRPNTEAFF TGTGCCTGGATCAGACCGAACACTGAAGCTTTCTTT
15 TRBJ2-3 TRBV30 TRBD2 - CAWSFSGGAGDTQYF TGTGCCTGGAGCTTTAGCGGGGGGGCCGGAGATACGCAGTATTTT
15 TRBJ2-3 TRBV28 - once CASSFSELAGDTQYF TGTGCCAGCAGTTTTTCGGAACTAGCAGGAGATACGCAGTATTTT
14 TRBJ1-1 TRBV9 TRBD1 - CASSVVSGGAEAFF TGTGCCAGCAGCGTAGTTTCAGGGGGTGCTGAAGCTTTCTTT
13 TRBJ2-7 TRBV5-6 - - CASSFTASYEQYF TGTGCCAGCAGCTTCACTGCCTCCTACGAGCAGTACTTC
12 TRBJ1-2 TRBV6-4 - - CASLDGNYGYTF TGTGCCAGCTTGGACGGGAACTATGGCTACACCTTC
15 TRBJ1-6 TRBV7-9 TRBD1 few CASSTRQGGNSPLHF TGTGCCAGCAGCACTCGACAGGGTGGCAATTCACCCCTCCACTTT
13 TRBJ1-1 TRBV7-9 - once CASSFPQTLEAFF TGTGCCAGCAGCTTCCCTCAGACTCTGGAAGCTTTCTTT